This entry lists 13 T cell receptor beta chains sequenced from one sample in a study of T cell responses to AZD1222 COVID-19 vaccine. Sequencing was performed with immunoSEQ multiplex PCR; in TCRdb, only in-frame clones are kept and a portion is missing. The sample contains over 100,000 clones, approximately 91% of which appear only once. Sequenced material: peripheral blood, taken 28 days after the second AZD1222 dose. The origin of the receptors is an adult who received the AZD1222 COVID-19 vaccine.

This clone was recorded only once. This chain connects TRBV6-5 to TRBJ1-2; 7 nucleotides line up with TRBD1. Germline V gene sequence: CDR1 MNHEY, CDR2 SVGAGI. CDR3 length: 14 amino acids. Germline trimming cut 6 bases from V and 5 bases from J; bases unmatched to any gene: 9. The CDR3 sequence: CASRPGQSIYGYTF. DNA of the CDR3: TGTGCCAGCAGGCCGGGACAGTCGATTTATGGCTACACCTTC.

This clone occurred a few times. This sequence joins TRBV27 and TRBJ2-3; D is ambiguous. The ends were cut back, 6 bases at V and 4 bases at J, with 14 bases in the middle. Germline CDR1 is MNHEY and CDR2 is SMNVEV (reference sequence). The CDR3 covers 14 residues. CDR3 in DNA: TGTGCCAGCAGCTCAAACCCCAACCCAGATACGCAGTATTTT. This gives the protein CASSSNPNPDTQYF.

This clone was detected only a few times. The rearrangement links TRBV18 to TRBJ2-1, with D possibly matching TRBD2 (6 bases). Germline CDR1 KGHSH, CDR2 LQKENI. The CDR3 runs 15 residues. V lost 6 bases and J lost 6, with 18 bases in between. The CDR3 DNA reads TGTGCCAGCTCGGCCCATGGGACTGGCTTCAATGAGCAGTTCTTC. It codes for CASSAHGTGFNEQFF.

The chain joins TRBV19 to TRBJ2-5, with 14 nucleotides matching TRBD2. V shed 5 bases, J shed 5 bases, and the junction held 4 bases outside the gene matches. The germline V gene has CDR1 LNHDA and CDR2 SQIVND (reference sequence). The CDR3 totals 15 residues. The CDR3 reads CASSAGLAGVETQYF. DNA of the CDR3: TGTGCCAGTAGTGCGGGACTAGCGGGAGTTGAGACCCAGTACTTC. Combining the CDR3 with reference TRBV19 and TRBJ2-5 gives the whole variable domain DGGITQSPKYLFRKEGQNVTLSCEQNLNHDAMYWYRQDPGQGLRLIYYSQIVNDFQKGDIAEGYSVSREKKESFPLTVTSAQKNPTAFYLCASSAGLAGVETQYFGPGTRLLVL.

The J gene is TRBJ1-2, the V gene TRBV5-1; 9 bases match TRBD1. V shed 0 bases, J shed 6 bases, and the junction held 3 bases outside the gene matches. This CDR3 region has 14 residues. The germline V gene encodes CDR1 SGHRS and CDR2 YFSETQ. CDR3 DNA sequence: TGCGCCAGCAGCTTGGTGGGACAGGGAAATGGCTACACCTTC. Amino acid sequence: CASSLVGQGNGYTF. Variable domain in full (rest from reference TRBV5-1 and TRBJ1-2): KAGVTQTPRYLIKTRGQQVTLSCSPISGHRSVSWYQQTPGQGLQFLFEYFSETQRNKGNFPGRFSGRQFSNSRSEMNVSTLELGDSALYLCASSLVGQGNGYTFGSGTRLTVV.

The chain employs TRBV11-2 and TRBJ2-3, with 8 bases matching TRBD2. CDR1 is SGHAT, CDR2 FQNNGV, per germline. The CDR3 totals 13 residues. V lost 5 bases to trimming and J lost 5 bases; unmatched junction nucleotides: 3. In nucleotides, the CDR3 is TGTGCCAGCAGCCCCCGGGGGGGAGATACGCAGTATTTT. Its translation: CASSPRGGDTQYF.

This chain uses TRBV18 with TRBJ1-1; 7 bases match TRBD1. The CDR3 runs 14 residues. The germline gives CDR1 KGHSH, CDR2 LQKENI. V shed 2 bases and J 3 bases; nucleotides not matched to a gene: 3. CDR3 residues: CASSPEGAYTEAFF. For the CDR3, the DNA is TGTGCCAGCTCACCAGAGGGGGCTTACACTGAAGCTTTCTTT.

The chain has TRBV7-9 and TRBJ1-1; D remains ambiguous. The germline CDR1 and CDR2 sequences are SEHNR and FQNEAQ (reference sequence). The CDR3 is 13 amino acids. Trimming left V 6 bases short and J 5 bases short, with 13 bases between. CDR3: CASRDLGRTEAFF. The CDR3 region has the DNA TGTGCCAGCAGGGATCTGGGGAGGACTGAAGCTTTCTTT.

Concerning this clone: Other DNA sequences in this specimen translate into the identical CDR3. This rearrangement joins TRBV18 to TRBJ2-6; D not certain. Germline V lookup: CDR1 KGHSH, CDR2 LQKENI. The CDR3 spans 15 residues. Trimming left V 3 bases short and J 0 bases short, with 6 bases between. The CDR3 bases are TGTGCCAGCTCACCGGGCTACTCTGGGGCCAACGTCCTGACTTTC. Its protein product is CASSPGYSGANVLTF.

This chain connects TRBV5-1 to TRBJ2-2; no firm D call. The CDR3 totals 15 residues. Trimming took off 0 bases at V and 6 bases at J, with 12 bases between the two ends. Germline CDR1 is SGHRS and CDR2 is YFSETQ. CDR3 sequence (DNA): TGCGCCAGCAGCTTGGAAGCCAGCGTCGCCGGGGAGCTGTTTTTT. Translating it yields CASSLEASVAGELFF.

The CDR3 loop reads CASSDLRGAKYGYTF. The CDR3, as DNA: TGTGCCAGCAGCGACTTACGGGGGGCAAAGTATGGCTACACCTTC. V usage is TRBV2 and J usage is TRBJ1-2, with TRBD1 as a possible D gene (6 bases). Germline loops: CDR1 SNHLY, CDR2 FYNNEI. The CDR3 runs 15 residues. V lost 6 bases, J lost 5 bases, and 19 bases lay in between.

The rearrangement joins TRBV3-1 (or the pseudogene TRBV3-2) to TRBJ1-3, with D tentatively TRBD1 (5 bases). The CDR3 is made up of 16 amino acids. Germline V gene data show CDR1 as LGHDT and CDR2 as YNNKEL (reference sequence). V was trimmed by 4 bases and J by 2 bases, leaving 15 bases between them. The CDR3 spells CASSRTLGTAGNTIYF. The DNA of the CDR3 is TGTGCCAGCAGCCGCACACTCGGGACGGCTGGAAACACCATATATTTT.

This rearrangement joins TRBV28 to TRBJ1-5; D might be TRBD1 (6 bases). Trimming stripped 6 bases from V and 0 bases from J, with 21 bases between. Germline CDR1 MDHEN, CDR2 SYDVKM. CDR3 length: 18 amino acids. The CDR3 reads CASRSEGQPVYSNQPQHF. CDR3 DNA sequence: TGTGCCAGCAGGTCCGAGGGACAACCCGTTTATAGCAATCAGCCCCAGCATTTT.